A single sample gave rise to the 5 T cell receptor beta chains below, sequenced in a study of a mutant IDH1 vaccine in newly diagnosed glioma. Time point here: week 47, end of study. Mutant IDH1 20-mer peptide, at 300 ug, made up each vaccine dose, with topical imiquimod. The table came from immunoSEQ multiplex PCR; TCRdb's copy has only in-frame clones and leaves some out. The sample consists of some 87,000 clones, roughly four fifths of them appearing once. No antigen has been identified for these receptors. The material sequenced was PBMCs, taken from a glioma patient whose treatment included an IDH1 peptide vaccine. These TCRs come from a man aged 35 to 55 with glioma.

This chain connects TRBV6-4 to TRBJ2-7, with 8 bases aligning to TRBD1. This CDR3 has 16 amino acids. V shed 8 bases and J 2 bases; nucleotides not matched to a gene: 14. Germline V lookup: CDR1 MRHNA, CDR2 SNTAGT. The CDR3 is CASQSTRTGKPYEQYF. Written as DNA, the CDR3 is TGTGCCAGCCAAAGTACCCGGACAGGGAAACCCTACGAGCAGTACTTC.

This clone occurred a few times. The rearrangement joins TRBV25-1 to TRBJ2-2; D is unclear. CDR1 is MGHDK and CDR2 is SYGVNS in the germline V gene. V dropped 10 bases and J dropped 1 base, with 13 bases sitting between them. The CDR3 length is 14 residues. As DNA, the CDR3 is TGTGCCACCAGAGATTACTTGAACACCGGGGAGCTGTTTTTT. Translation: CATRDYLNTGELFF.

This clone was observed a handful of times. The chain employs TRBV30 and TRBJ1-2; D remains ambiguous. V shed 3 bases and J shed 4 bases, with 6 bases lying between them. The CDR3 covers 11 residues. Germline CDR1 reads GTSNPN; CDR2 reads SVGIG (reference sequence). The CDR3 coding sequence is TGTGCCTGGAGCGCCTTCTATGGCTACACCTTC. Its translation: CAWSAFYGYTF.

The rearrangement links TRBV27 to TRBJ2-7, with 13 bases aligning to TRBD2. The CDR3 contains 14 residues. From germline, CDR1 is MNHEY and CDR2 SMNVEV (reference sequence). With V trimmed by 2 bases and J by 6 bases, 1 base remained unmatched. The CDR3 nucleotides read TGTGCCAGCAGTTTAGGACTAGCGGGAGTCGAGCAGTACTTC. Its protein product is CASSLGLAGVEQYF.

The chain has TRBV19 and TRBJ2-7, with D perhaps matching TRBD1 (6 bases). Trimming pared 1 base from V and 12 bases from J, leaving 16 bases between. This CDR3 is 13 amino acids long. In germline, CDR1 is LNHDA, CDR2 SQIVND (reference sequence). The CDR3 reads CASSIAGAEFVYF. CDR3 DNA sequence: TGTGCCAGTAGTATAGCAGGGGCCGAATTCGTGTACTTC. Together with reference TRBV19 and TRBJ2-7, the CDR3 gives the full variable domain: DGGITQSPKYLFRKEGQNVTLSCEQNLNHDAMYWYRQDPGQGLRLIYYSQIVNDFQKGDIAEGYSVSREKKESFPLTVTSAQKNPTAFYLCASSIAGAEFVYFGPGTRLTVT.